What follows is one TCR beta chain and its context. RNA transcripts provided the source from which TCR beta CDR3 regions were amplified. A set of HTBI primers served as the primers for a first-round RT-PCR of the TCR CDR3. MiXCR, applied by TCRdb to the multiplex PCR reads, yields one record per CDR3 protein. The sample includes 500,000 to 700,000 distinct CDR3 sequences, 16% of them seen just once. Subjects aged 18 to 65 presented with newly diagnosed hyperthyroidism of less than 2 months' duration. This record belongs to a study of T cells in Graves' hyperthyroidism and ophthalmopathy. Germline CDR1 and CDR2: LGHNA and YSLEER. V dropped 1 base and J dropped 6 bases, with 30 bases sitting between them. CDR3 length: 21 residues.

Source material: blood. The gene calls are TRBV4-3 and TRBJ2-2; no definite D call. This clonotype originated in a woman between 18 and 30 years old with Graves' hyperthyroidism. The chain's CDR3 is CASSQVLGFYQAPQFAGELFF. In DNA, the CDR3 is TGCGCCAGCAGCCAAGTTTTGGGCTTCTACCAGGCCCCACAGTTTGCCGGGGAGCTGTTTTTT.